The clone carrying this T cell receptor beta chain occurred many times. Its antigen is undetermined. This sample stems from a study of neurological immune-mediated disorders. The V and J ends lost 5 bases and 0 bases respectively, with 12 bases between them. The CDR3 is 15 amino acids. Per germline, CDR1 SGHKS and CDR2 YYEKEE (reference sequence). Overall study results and limits: None of the CDR3 amino acid sequences of expanded clones recurred across subjects, suggesting private repertoires in all groups. While HTLV-1-associated myelopathy showed the greatest TCR clonal expansion, multiple sclerosis showed the least, falling below healthy controls. There was no clinical or MRI feature that was associated with the multiple sclerosis repertoire cluster.

The sorted libraries started from under 1.2 million CD4+ or CD8+ T cells. TCRdb re-derived calls from the 5' RACE reads in MiXCR, one entry per CDR3 protein. The sample has roughly 60,000 distinct CDR3 sequences, around 3.8% seen once. The sequencing sample was made of CD4+ T cells from blood. The J gene is TRBJ1-5, the V gene TRBV5-5; D is uncertain. The clonotype was recovered from a woman aged 40 to 49 with multiple sclerosis. The CDR3 DNA follows: TGTGCCAGCAGACGGGAACTGAATAGCAATCAGCCCCAGCATTTT. It encodes CASRRELNSNQPQHF.